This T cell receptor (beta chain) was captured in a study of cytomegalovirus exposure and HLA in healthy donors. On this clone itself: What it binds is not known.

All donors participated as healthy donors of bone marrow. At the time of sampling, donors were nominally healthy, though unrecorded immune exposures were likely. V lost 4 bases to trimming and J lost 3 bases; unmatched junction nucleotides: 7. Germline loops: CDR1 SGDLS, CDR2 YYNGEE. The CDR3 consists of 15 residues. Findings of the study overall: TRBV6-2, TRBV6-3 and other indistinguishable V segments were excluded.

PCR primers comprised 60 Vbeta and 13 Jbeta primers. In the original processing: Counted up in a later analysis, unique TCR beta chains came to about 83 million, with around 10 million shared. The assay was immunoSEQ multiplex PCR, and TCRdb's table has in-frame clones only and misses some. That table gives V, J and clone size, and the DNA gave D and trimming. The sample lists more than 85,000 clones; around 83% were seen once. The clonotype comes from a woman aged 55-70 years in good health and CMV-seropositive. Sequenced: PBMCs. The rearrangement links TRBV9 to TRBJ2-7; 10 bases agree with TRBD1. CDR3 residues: CASSWGGTGDYEQYF. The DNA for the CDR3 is TGTGCCAGCAGCTGGGGGGGGACAGGGGACTACGAGCAGTACTTC.